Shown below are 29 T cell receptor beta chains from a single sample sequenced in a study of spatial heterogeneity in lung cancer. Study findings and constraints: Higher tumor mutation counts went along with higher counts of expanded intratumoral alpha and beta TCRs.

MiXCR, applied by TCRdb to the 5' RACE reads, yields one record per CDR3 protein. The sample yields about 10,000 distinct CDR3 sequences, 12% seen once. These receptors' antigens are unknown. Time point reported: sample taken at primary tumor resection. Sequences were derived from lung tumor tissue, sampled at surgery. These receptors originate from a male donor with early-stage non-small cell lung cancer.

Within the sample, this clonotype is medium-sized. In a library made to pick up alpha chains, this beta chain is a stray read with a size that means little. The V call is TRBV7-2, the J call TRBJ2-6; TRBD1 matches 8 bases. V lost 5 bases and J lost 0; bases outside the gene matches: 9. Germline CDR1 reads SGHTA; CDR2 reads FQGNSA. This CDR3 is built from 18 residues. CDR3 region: CASSLSGQVFSGANVLTF. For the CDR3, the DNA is TGTGCCAGCAGCCTATCGGGACAGGTGTTCTCTGGGGCCAACGTCCTGACTTTC.

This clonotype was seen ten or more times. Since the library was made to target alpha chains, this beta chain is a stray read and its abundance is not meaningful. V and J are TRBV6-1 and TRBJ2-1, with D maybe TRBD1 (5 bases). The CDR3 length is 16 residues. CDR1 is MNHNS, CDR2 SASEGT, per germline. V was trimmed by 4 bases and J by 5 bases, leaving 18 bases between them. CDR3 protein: CASSVKGSLRDNEQFF. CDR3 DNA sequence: TGTGCCAGCAGTGTTAAGGGGTCCCTCAGGGACAATGAGCAGTTCTTC.

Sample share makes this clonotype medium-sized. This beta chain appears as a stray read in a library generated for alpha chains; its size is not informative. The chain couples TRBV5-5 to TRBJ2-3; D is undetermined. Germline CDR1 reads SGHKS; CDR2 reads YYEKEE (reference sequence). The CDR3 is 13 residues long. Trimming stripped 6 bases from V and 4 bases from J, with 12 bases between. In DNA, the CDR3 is TGTGCCAGCAATGAAGGAGTGGCAGATACGCAGTATTTT. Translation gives CASNEGVADTQYF.

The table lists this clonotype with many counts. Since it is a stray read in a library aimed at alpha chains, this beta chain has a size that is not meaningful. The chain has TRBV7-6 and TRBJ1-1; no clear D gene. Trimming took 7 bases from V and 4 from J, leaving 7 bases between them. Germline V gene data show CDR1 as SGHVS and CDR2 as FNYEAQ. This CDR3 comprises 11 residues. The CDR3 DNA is TGTGCCAGCACGGGCGGCACTGAAGCTTTCTTT. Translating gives CASTGGTEAFF.

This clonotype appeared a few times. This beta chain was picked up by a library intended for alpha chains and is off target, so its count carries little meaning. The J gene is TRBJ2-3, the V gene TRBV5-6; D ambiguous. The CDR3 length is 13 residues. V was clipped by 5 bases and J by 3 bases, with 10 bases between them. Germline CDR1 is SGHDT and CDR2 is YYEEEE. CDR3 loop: CASRTYSTDTQYF. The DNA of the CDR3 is TGTGCCAGCAGGACATACTCAACAGATACGCAGTATTTT. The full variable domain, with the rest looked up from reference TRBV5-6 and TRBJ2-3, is DAGVTQSPTHLIKTRGQQVTLRCSPKSGHDTVSWYQQALGQGPQFIFQYYEEEERQRGNFPDRFSGHQFPNYSSELNVNALLLGDSALYLCASRTYSTDTQYFGPGTRLTVL.

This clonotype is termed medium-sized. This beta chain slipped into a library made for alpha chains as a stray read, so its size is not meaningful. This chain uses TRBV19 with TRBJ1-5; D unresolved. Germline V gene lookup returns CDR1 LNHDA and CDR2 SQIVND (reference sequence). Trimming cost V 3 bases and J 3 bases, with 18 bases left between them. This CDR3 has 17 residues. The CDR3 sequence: CASSIRRSPVDNQPQHF. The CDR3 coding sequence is TGTGCCAGTAGTATTCGGAGGAGCCCCGTGGACAATCAGCCCCAGCATTTT.

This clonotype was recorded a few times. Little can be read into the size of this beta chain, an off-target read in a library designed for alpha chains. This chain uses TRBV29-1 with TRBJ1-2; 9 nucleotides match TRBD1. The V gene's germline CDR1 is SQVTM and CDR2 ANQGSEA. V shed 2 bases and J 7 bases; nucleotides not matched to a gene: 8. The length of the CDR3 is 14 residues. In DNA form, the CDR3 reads TGCAGCGTTGAATTGGGGACAGGGTCTTCTGGCTACACCTTC. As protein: CSVELGTGSSGYTF.

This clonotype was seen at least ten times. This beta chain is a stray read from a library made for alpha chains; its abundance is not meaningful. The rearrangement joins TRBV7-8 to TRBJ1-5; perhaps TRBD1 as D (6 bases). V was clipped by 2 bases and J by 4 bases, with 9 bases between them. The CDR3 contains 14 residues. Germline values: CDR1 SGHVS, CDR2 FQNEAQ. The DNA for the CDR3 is TGTGCCAGCAGCTTAAGGACAGTGAATCAGCCCCAGCATTTT. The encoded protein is CASSLRTVNQPQHF.

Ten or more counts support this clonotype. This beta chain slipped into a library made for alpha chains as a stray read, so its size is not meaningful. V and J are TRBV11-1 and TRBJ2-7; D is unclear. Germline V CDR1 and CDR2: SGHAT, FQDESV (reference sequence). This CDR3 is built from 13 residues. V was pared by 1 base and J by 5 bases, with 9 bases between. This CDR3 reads CASSLEYQHEQYF. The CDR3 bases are TGTGCCAGCAGCTTAGAATACCAGCACGAGCAGTACTTC.

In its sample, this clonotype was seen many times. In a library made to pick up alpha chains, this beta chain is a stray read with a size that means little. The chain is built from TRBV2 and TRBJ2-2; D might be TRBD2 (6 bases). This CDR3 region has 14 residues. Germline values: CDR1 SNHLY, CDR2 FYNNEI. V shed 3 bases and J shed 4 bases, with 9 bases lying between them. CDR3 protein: CASSEERATGELFF. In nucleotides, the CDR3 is TGTGCCAGCAGTGAGGAGCGGGCCACCGGGGAGCTGTTTTTT.

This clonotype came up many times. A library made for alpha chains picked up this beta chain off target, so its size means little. In DNA form, the CDR3 reads TGTGCCAGCAGTTTAGCACTTCCGGGACAGAAGAACACTGAAGCTTTCTTT. Amino acid sequence: CASSLALPGQKNTEAFF. The rearrangement uses TRBV12-3 or TRBV12-4 and TRBJ1-1, with 7 bases aligning to TRBD1. Trimming cost V 0 bases and J 1 base; bases outside gene matches: 8. This CDR3 comprises 17 residues.

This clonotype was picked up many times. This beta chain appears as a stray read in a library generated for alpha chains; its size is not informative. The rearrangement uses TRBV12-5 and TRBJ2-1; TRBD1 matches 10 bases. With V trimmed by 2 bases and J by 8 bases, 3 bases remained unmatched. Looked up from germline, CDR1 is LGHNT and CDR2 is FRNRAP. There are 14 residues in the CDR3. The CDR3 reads CASGLLGTGDEQFF. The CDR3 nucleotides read TGTGCTAGTGGTTTGTTAGGGACAGGGGATGAGCAGTTCTTC.

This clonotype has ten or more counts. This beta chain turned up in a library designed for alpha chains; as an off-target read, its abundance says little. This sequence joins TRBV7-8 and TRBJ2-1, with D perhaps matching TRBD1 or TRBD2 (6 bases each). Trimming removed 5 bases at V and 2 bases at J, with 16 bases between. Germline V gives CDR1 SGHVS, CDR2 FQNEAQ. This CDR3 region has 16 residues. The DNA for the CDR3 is TGTGCCAGCAGCAGAGGGGGGAACCCCACCTACAATGAGCAGTTCTTC. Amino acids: CASSRGGNPTYNEQFF.

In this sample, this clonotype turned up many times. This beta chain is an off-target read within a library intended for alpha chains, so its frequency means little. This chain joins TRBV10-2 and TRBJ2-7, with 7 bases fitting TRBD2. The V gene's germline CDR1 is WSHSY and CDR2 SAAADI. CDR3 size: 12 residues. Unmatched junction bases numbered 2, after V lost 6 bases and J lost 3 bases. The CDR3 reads CASSPSGYEQYF. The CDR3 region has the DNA TGCGCCAGCAGCCCTAGCGGCTACGAGCAGTACTTC.

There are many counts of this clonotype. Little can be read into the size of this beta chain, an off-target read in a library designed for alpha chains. CDR3 DNA: TGTGCCAGCAGTGGACAGGGGGCGATGACGGCTTTCTTT. As protein: CASSGQGAMTAFF. The V and J genes are TRBV6-5 and TRBJ1-1, with TRBD1 matching over 11 bases. This CDR3 comprises 13 residues. Looked up from germline, CDR1 is MNHEY and CDR2 is SVGAGI. The V segment lost 5 bases and the J segment 11 bases; nucleotides outside the gene matches: 7.

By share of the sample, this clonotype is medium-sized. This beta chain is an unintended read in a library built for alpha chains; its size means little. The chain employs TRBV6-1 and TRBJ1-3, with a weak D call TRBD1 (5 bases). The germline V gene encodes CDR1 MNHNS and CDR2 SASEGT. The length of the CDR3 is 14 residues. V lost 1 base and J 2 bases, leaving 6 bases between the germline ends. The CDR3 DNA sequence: TGTGCCAGCAGTGAAGTGGGGGCTGGAAACACCATATATTTT. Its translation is CASSEVGAGNTIYF.

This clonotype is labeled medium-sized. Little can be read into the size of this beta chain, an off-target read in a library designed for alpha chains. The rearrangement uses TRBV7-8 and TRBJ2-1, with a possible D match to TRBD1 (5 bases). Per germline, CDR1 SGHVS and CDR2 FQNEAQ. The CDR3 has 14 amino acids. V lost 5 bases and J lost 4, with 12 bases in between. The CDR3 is CASSLGESYNEQFF. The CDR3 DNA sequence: TGTGCCAGCAGCCTAGGGGAATCTTACAATGAGCAGTTCTTC.

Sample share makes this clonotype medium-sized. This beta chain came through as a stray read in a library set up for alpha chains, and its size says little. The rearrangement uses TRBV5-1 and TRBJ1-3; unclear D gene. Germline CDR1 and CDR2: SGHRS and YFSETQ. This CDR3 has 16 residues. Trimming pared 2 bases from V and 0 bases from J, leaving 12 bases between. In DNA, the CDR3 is TGCGCCAGCAGCTTTTCCGGAAGTTTCTCTGGAAACACCATATATTTT. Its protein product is CASSFSGSFSGNTIYF.

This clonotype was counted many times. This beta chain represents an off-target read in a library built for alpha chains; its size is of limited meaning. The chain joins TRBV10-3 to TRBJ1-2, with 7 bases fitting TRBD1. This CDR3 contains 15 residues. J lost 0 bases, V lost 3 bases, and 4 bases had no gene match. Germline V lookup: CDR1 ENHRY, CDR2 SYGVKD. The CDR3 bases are TGTGCCATCAGTGACGGACAGGAACCTAACTATGGCTACACCTTC. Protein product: CAISDGQEPNYGYTF.

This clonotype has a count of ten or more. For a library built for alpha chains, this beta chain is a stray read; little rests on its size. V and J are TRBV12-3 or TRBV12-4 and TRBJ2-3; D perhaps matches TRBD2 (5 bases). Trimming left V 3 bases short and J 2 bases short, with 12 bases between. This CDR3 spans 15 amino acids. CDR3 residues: CASSLEVELTDTQYF. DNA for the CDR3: TGTGCCAGCAGTTTGGAGGTAGAACTCACAGATACGCAGTATTTT.

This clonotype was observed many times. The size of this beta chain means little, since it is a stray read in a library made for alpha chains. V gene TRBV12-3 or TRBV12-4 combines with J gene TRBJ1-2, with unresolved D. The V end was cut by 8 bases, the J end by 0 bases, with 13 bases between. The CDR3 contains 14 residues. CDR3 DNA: TGTGCCAGCCGCGAGGCAGCTACTAACTATGGCTACACCTTC. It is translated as CASREAATNYGYTF.

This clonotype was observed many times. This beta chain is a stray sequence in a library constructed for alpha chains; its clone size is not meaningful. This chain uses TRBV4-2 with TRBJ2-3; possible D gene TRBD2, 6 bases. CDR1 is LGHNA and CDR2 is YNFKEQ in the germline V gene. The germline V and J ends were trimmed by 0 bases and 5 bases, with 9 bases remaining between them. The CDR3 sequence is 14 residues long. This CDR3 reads CASSQEIGGDTQYF. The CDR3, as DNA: TGTGCCAGCAGCCAAGAAATCGGGGGAGATACGCAGTATTTT.

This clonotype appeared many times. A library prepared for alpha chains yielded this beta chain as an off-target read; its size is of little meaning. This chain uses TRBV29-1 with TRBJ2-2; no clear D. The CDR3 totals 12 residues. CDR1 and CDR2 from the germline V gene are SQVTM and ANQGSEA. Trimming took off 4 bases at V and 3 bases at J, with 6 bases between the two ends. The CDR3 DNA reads TGCAGCGTTGTGGGGTACACCGGGGAGCTGTTTTTT. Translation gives CSVVGYTGELFF.

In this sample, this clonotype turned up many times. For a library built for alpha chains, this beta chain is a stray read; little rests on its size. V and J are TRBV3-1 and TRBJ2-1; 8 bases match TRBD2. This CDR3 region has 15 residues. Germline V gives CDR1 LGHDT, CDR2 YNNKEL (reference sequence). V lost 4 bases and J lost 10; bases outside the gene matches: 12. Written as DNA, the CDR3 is TGTGCCAGCAGCCCTCACGGACTAGCCCGCGCCGAGCAGTTCTTC. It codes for CASSPHGLARAEQFF.

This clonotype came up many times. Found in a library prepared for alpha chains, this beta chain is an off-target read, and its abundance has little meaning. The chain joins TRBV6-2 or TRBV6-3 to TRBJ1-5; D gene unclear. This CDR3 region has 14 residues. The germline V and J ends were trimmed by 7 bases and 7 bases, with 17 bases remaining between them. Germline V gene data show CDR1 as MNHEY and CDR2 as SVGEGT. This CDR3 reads CASTPITQEQPQHF. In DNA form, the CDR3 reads TGTGCCAGCACCCCCATAACTCAGGAACAGCCCCAGCATTTT.

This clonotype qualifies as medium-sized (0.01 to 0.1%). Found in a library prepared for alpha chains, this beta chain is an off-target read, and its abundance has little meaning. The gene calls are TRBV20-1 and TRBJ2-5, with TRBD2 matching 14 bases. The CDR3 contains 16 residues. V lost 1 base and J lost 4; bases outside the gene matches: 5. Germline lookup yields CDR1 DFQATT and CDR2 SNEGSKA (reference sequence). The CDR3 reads CSARAGLAGVRETQYF. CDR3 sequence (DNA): TGCAGTGCTAGAGCGGGACTAGCGGGAGTTCGAGAGACCCAGTACTTC.

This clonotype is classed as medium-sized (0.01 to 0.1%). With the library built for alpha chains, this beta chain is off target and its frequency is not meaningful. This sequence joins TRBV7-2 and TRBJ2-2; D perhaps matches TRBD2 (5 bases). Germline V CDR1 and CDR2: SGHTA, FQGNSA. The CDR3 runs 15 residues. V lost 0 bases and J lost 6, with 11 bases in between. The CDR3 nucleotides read TGTGCCAGCAGCTTAGCGGGAGCTGGGGCCGGGGAGCTGTTTTTT. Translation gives CASSLAGAGAGELFF.

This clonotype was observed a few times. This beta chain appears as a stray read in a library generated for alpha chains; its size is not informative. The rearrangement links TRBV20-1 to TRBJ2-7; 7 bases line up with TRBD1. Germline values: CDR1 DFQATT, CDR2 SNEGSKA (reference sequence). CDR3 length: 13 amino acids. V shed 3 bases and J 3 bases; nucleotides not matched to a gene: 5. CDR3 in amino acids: CSARGQWGYEQYF. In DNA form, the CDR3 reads TGCAGTGCTAGGGGACAGTGGGGCTACGAGCAGTACTTC.

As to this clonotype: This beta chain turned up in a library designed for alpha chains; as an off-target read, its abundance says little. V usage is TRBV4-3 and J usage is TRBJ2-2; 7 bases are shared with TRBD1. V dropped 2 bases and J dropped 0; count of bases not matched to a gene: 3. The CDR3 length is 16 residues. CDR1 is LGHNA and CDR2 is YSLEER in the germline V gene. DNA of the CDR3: TGCGCCAGCAGCCAAAGGACAGGCGCGAACACCGGGGAGCTGTTTTTT. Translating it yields CASSQRTGANTGELFF.